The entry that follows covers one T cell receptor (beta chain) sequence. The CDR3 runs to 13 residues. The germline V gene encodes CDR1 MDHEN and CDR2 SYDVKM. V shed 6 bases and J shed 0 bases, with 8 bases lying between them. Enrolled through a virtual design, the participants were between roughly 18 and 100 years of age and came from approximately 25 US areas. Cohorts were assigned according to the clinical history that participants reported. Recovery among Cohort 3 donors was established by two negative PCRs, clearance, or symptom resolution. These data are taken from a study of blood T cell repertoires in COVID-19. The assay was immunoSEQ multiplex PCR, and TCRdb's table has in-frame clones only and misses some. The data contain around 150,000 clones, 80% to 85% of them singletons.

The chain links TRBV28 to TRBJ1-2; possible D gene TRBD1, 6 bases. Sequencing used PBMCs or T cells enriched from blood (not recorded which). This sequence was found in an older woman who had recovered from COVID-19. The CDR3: CASSQGTNYGYTF. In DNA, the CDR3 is TGTGCCAGCAGCCAGGGGACTAACTATGGCTACACCTTC.